This note documents a single TCR beta chain sequence. The record originates from a study of blood T cell repertoires in COVID-19. CDR3 size: 14 residues. CDR1 and CDR2 (germline): KGHSH, LQKENI. Trimming took off 3 bases at V and 1 base at J, with 7 bases between the two ends. Original processing notes: The assay estimated nucleated cells by amplifying reference gene primers. Generated by immunoSEQ multiplex PCR, the TCRdb table keeps only in-frame clones and is missing some. Clonal size and the V and J genes are those of that table, whereas D and trimming came from the DNA. Of fewer than 300,000 clones listed, about nine tenths are singletons.

The rearrangement links TRBV18 to TRBJ1-5; D is uncertain. The receptor was isolated from a woman aged 30 to 39 with COVID-19, enrolled during active disease. The sequenced sample consisted of peripheral blood. The CDR3 DNA reads TGTGCCAGCTCACCGCCAGAAAGCAATCAGCCCCAGCATTTT. Amino acids: CASSPPESNQPQHF. Looking up the rest from reference TRBV18 and TRBJ1-5 gives the full variable domain: NAGVMQNPRHLVRRRGQEARLRCSPMKGHSHVYWYRQLPEEGLKFMVYLQKENIIDESGMPKERFSAEFPKEGPSILRIQQVVRGDSAAYFCASSPPESNQPQHFGDGTRLSIL.